Listed below are T cell receptor beta chains from one sample, sequenced in a study of blood T cell repertoires in COVID-19. Generated by immunoSEQ multiplex PCR, the TCRdb table keeps only in-frame clones and is missing some. The repertoire holds 400,000 or so clones, with roughly 90% as singletons. Sequences were obtained from PBMCs or T cells enriched from blood (not recorded which). These receptors were obtained from a woman between 40 and 50 years old with acute COVID-19. CDR3s include the opening cysteine and the closing phenylalanine or tryptophan. Each record gives: J gene, V gene, clone size, D gene, CDR3 protein, CDR3 DNA. D genes are given only for firm matches. Clone size, where shown, is once, few, many, or a class for clones that have expanded.

j_gene: TRBJ1-2; v_gene: TRBV5-1; abundance: once; d_gene: NA; CDR3aa: CASSLNPQGLSANYGYTF; CDR3nt: TGCGCCAGCAGCTTGAATCCCCAGGGGCTCTCAGCTAACTATGGCTACACCTTC
j_gene: TRBJ2-1; v_gene: TRBV2; abundance: NA; d_gene: TRBD2; CDR3aa: CASSEWRGNSYNEQFF; CDR3nt: TGTGCCAGCAGTGAATGGCGGGGGAACTCCTACAATGAGCAGTTCTTC
j_gene: TRBJ2-3; v_gene: TRBV19; abundance: NA; d_gene: TRBD2; CDR3aa: CARSTVAGGNYTDTQYF; CDR3nt: TGTGCCAGATCAACTGTAGCGGGGGGAAATTACACAGATACGCAGTATTTT
j_gene: TRBJ1-2; v_gene: TRBV29-1; abundance: NA; d_gene: TRBD1; CDR3aa: CSVSTGGDYGYTF; CDR3nt: TGCAGCGTTAGTACAGGGGGGGACTATGGCTACACCTTC
j_gene: TRBJ1-1; v_gene: TRBV30; abundance: NA; d_gene: TRBD1; CDR3aa: CAWSQYRGTEAFF; CDR3nt: TGTGCCTGGAGTCAATACAGGGGCACTGAAGCTTTCTTT
j_gene: TRBJ2-6; v_gene: TRBV11-2; abundance: NA; d_gene: NA; CDR3aa: CASSRGANVLTF; CDR3nt: TGTGCCAGCAGCCGTGGGGCCAACGTCCTGACTTTC
j_gene: TRBJ1-5; v_gene: TRBV19; abundance: few; d_gene: NA; CDR3aa: CASSILIGGRKRDSNQPQHF; CDR3nt: TGTGCCAGTAGTATATTAATCGGGGGACGCAAAAGGGATAGCAATCAGCCCCAGCATTTT
j_gene: TRBJ2-7; v_gene: TRBV19; abundance: NA; d_gene: TRBD1; CDR3aa: CASSITGTGGIFYEQYF; CDR3nt: TGTGCCAGTAGTATTACCGGGACAGGAGGGATTTTCTACGAGCAGTACTTC
j_gene: TRBJ1-2; v_gene: TRBV29-1; abundance: NA; d_gene: NA; CDR3aa: CSVGDPGYTF; CDR3nt: TGCAGCGTCGGAGACCCTGGCTACACCTTC
j_gene: TRBJ2-1; v_gene: TRBV3-1/TRBV3-2; abundance: NA; d_gene: TRBD2; CDR3aa: CASSQSGGANEQFF; CDR3nt: TGTGCCAGCAGCCAGAGCGGGGGGGCCAATGAGCAGTTCTTC
j_gene: TRBJ1-2; v_gene: TRBV5-1; abundance: NA; d_gene: NA; CDR3aa: CASSSSYGYTF; CDR3nt: TGCGCCAGCAGCTCCTCCTATGGCTACACCTTC
j_gene: TRBJ2-2; v_gene: TRBV19; abundance: NA; d_gene: NA; CDR3aa: CASTYYGGPGELFF; CDR3nt: TGTGCCAGTACCTATTACGGGGGGCCCGGGGAGCTGTTTTTT
j_gene: TRBJ2-2; v_gene: TRBV27; abundance: once; d_gene: NA; CDR3aa: CASSPDRSGELFF; CDR3nt: TGTGCCAGCAGCCCCGACAGATCCGGGGAGCTGTTTTTT
j_gene: TRBJ2-7; v_gene: TRBV30; abundance: NA; d_gene: TRBD2; CDR3aa: CAWSVGLALSYEQYF; CDR3nt: TGTGCCTGGAGTGTGGGACTAGCATTGTCCTACGAGCAGTACTTC
j_gene: TRBJ2-1; v_gene: TRBV5-1; abundance: once; d_gene: NA; CDR3aa: CASSLGVDNEQFF; CDR3nt: TGCGCCAGCAGCTTGGGAGTAGATAATGAGCAGTTCTTC
j_gene: TRBJ1-1; v_gene: TRBV5-1; abundance: NA; d_gene: NA; CDR3aa: CASSLVGARYTEAFF; CDR3nt: TGCGCCAGCAGCTTGGTGGGGGCGAGGTACACTGAAGCTTTCTTT
j_gene: TRBJ2-3; v_gene: TRBV5-8; abundance: NA; d_gene: TRBD1; CDR3aa: CASSSQGVGDTQYF; CDR3nt: TGTGCCAGCAGCTCGCAGGGGGTTGGAGATACGCAGTATTTT
j_gene: TRBJ2-1; v_gene: TRBV5-1; abundance: NA; d_gene: NA; CDR3aa: CASSSQGQLQFF; CDR3nt: TGCGCCAGCAGCTCGCAGGGTCAGTTGCAGTTCTTC
j_gene: TRBJ1-1; v_gene: TRBV19; abundance: NA; d_gene: TRBD1; CDR3aa: CASSRDRMNTEAFF; CDR3nt: TGTGCCAGTAGCAGGGACAGGATGAACACTGAAGCTTTCTTT
j_gene: TRBJ1-2; v_gene: TRBV7-8; abundance: NA; d_gene: TRBD1; CDR3aa: CASSRGRQGNRYGYTF; CDR3nt: TGTGCCAGCAGCCGCGGCCGACAGGGTAATCGGTATGGCTACACCTTC
j_gene: TRBJ1-2; v_gene: TRBV9; abundance: NA; d_gene: NA; CDR3aa: CASRRGIANYGYTF; CDR3nt: TGTGCCAGCAGAAGGGGGATAGCTAACTATGGCTACACCTTC
j_gene: TRBJ2-3; v_gene: TRBV10-3; abundance: NA; d_gene: TRBD2; CDR3aa: CATFPTSGGGPDTQYF; CDR3nt: TGTGCCACCTTTCCAACTAGCGGGGGGGGTCCAGATACGCAGTATTTT
j_gene: TRBJ2-1; v_gene: TRBV18; abundance: NA; d_gene: NA; CDR3aa: CASSPSGSAEQFF; CDR3nt: TGTGCCAGCTCACCATCAGGTTCGGCTGAGCAGTTCTTC
j_gene: TRBJ2-4; v_gene: TRBV27; abundance: few; d_gene: TRBD2; CDR3aa: CASSSSGGANIQYF; CDR3nt: TGTGCCAGCAGTTCCAGCGGGGGTGCAAACATTCAGTACTTC
j_gene: TRBJ1-5; v_gene: TRBV2; abundance: NA; d_gene: NA; CDR3aa: CASSGLSNQPQHF; CDR3nt: TGTGCCAGCAGTGGTCTTAGCAATCAGCCCCAGCATTTT
j_gene: TRBJ2-7; v_gene: TRBV20-1; abundance: NA; d_gene: TRBD1; CDR3aa: CSAARTGEQYF; CDR3nt: TGCAGTGCCGCCCGGACAGGCGAGCAGTACTTC
j_gene: TRBJ2-7; v_gene: TRBV20-1; abundance: NA; d_gene: NA; CDR3aa: CSAYGGYEQYF; CDR3nt: TGCAGTGCGTACGGCGGGTACGAGCAGTACTTC
j_gene: TRBJ1-1; v_gene: TRBV6-1; abundance: few; d_gene: NA; CDR3aa: CASSDKGRGNTEAFF; CDR3nt: TGTGCCAGCAGTGACAAAGGCCGGGGGAACACTGAAGCTTTCTTT
j_gene: TRBJ2-7; v_gene: TRBV24-1; abundance: NA; d_gene: NA; CDR3aa: CATSDAGVYEQYF; CDR3nt: TGTGCCACCAGTGACGCAGGGGTATACGAGCAGTACTTC
j_gene: TRBJ2-7; v_gene: TRBV11-2; abundance: once; d_gene: TRBD2; CDR3aa: CASSLPLQRGRGEQYF; CDR3nt: TGTGCCAGCAGCCTCCCCCTCCAGCGGGGGAGGGGAGAGCAGTACTTC
j_gene: TRBJ2-7; v_gene: TRBV7-2; abundance: NA; d_gene: NA; CDR3aa: CASSLEGGGYDEQYF; CDR3nt: TGTGCCAGCAGCTTAGAAGGAGGGGGCTACGACGAGCAGTACTTC
j_gene: TRBJ1-1; v_gene: TRBV18; abundance: NA; d_gene: NA; CDR3aa: CASSPLTGFYTEAFF; CDR3nt: TGTGCCAGCTCACCACTCACGGGGTTTTACACTGAAGCTTTCTTT
j_gene: TRBJ2-5; v_gene: TRBV4-1; abundance: NA; d_gene: TRBD1; CDR3aa: CASSPTGTGYRMEETQYF; CDR3nt: TGCGCCAGCAGCCCTACAGGGACAGGGTATCGGATGGAGGAGACCCAGTACTTC
j_gene: TRBJ1-2; v_gene: TRBV5-6; abundance: NA; d_gene: NA; CDR3aa: CASSFSTGLHSTGYTF; CDR3nt: TGTGCCAGCAGCTTTTCTACGGGACTCCATTCGACGGGCTACACCTTC
j_gene: TRBJ2-1; v_gene: TRBV29-1; abundance: once; d_gene: NA; CDR3aa: CSHSRGSNNEQFF; CDR3nt: TGCAGCCATTCCCGGGGATCCAACAATGAGCAGTTCTTC
j_gene: TRBJ2-1; v_gene: TRBV2; abundance: NA; d_gene: NA; CDR3aa: CASSGSRAHNEQFF; CDR3nt: TGTGCCAGCAGTGGCTCGAGGGCTCACAATGAGCAGTTCTTC
j_gene: TRBJ1-2; v_gene: TRBV2; abundance: NA; d_gene: NA; CDR3aa: CASSGRGFSGYTF; CDR3nt: TGTGCCAGCAGTGGTCGGGGATTCAGCGGCTACACCTTC
j_gene: TRBJ1-5; v_gene: TRBV19; abundance: NA; d_gene: NA; CDR3aa: CASSITGERYQPQHF; CDR3nt: TGTGCCAGTAGTATTACGGGGGAAAGATATCAGCCCCAGCATTTT
j_gene: TRBJ2-3; v_gene: TRBV5-1; abundance: NA; d_gene: NA; CDR3aa: CASSPGVRTDTQYF; CDR3nt: TGCGCCAGCAGCCCCGGTGTGAGAACAGATACGCAGTATTTT
j_gene: TRBJ1-2; v_gene: TRBV2; abundance: NA; d_gene: NA; CDR3aa: CASSVPGAGGYTF; CDR3nt: TGTGCCAGCAGTGTCCCAGGGGCTGGTGGCTACACCTTC
j_gene: TRBJ2-2; v_gene: TRBV27; abundance: NA; d_gene: TRBD2; CDR3aa: CASSSRTSGANTGELFF; CDR3nt: TGTGCCAGCAGTTCAAGGACTAGCGGCGCGAACACCGGGGAGCTGTTTTTT
j_gene: TRBJ2-3; v_gene: TRBV7-8; abundance: NA; d_gene: NA; CDR3aa: CASSRRETDTQYF; CDR3nt: TGTGCCAGCAGCCGCAGGGAAACAGATACGCAGTATTTT
j_gene: TRBJ1-1; v_gene: TRBV6-1; abundance: NA; d_gene: NA; CDR3aa: CASSEFKGSYTKAFF; CDR3nt: TGTGCCAGCAGTGAATTTAAGGGGTCGTATACAAAAGCTTTCTTT
j_gene: TRBJ1-5; v_gene: TRBV15; abundance: NA; d_gene: NA; CDR3aa: CATSRTQGSNQPQHF; CDR3nt: TGTGCCACCAGCAGAACCCAGGGGAGCAATCAGCCCCAGCATTTT
j_gene: TRBJ2-1; v_gene: TRBV7-2; abundance: NA; d_gene: TRBD1; CDR3aa: CASSARDSSYNEQFF; CDR3nt: TGTGCCAGCAGCGCAAGGGACAGCTCCTACAATGAGCAGTTCTTC
j_gene: TRBJ2-7; v_gene: TRBV6-6; abundance: NA; d_gene: NA; CDR3aa: CASSQDTDYEQYF; CDR3nt: TGTGCCAGCAGCCAGGACACGGACTACGAGCAGTACTTC
j_gene: TRBJ1-4; v_gene: TRBV4-1; abundance: NA; d_gene: NA; CDR3aa: CASSQDGQLNEKLFF; CDR3nt: TGCGCCAGCAGCCAAGATGGACAGCTTAATGAAAAACTGTTTTTT
j_gene: TRBJ2-5; v_gene: TRBV18; abundance: NA; d_gene: NA; CDR3aa: CASSPGAPKGETQYF; CDR3nt: TGTGCCAGCTCACCGGGGGCCCCAAAAGGAGAGACCCAGTACTTC
j_gene: TRBJ1-3; v_gene: TRBV7-9; abundance: NA; d_gene: NA; CDR3aa: CASSLARPSGNTIYF; CDR3nt: TGTGCCAGCAGCTTAGCCAGGCCCTCTGGAAACACCATATATTTT
j_gene: TRBJ1-2; v_gene: TRBV18; abundance: NA; d_gene: NA; CDR3aa: CASSPTSDRVYGYTF; CDR3nt: TGTGCCAGCTCACCTACATCAGACAGAGTCTATGGCTACACCTTC
j_gene: TRBJ1-2; v_gene: TRBV7-2; abundance: few; d_gene: TRBD1; CDR3aa: CASSYYRGNYGYTF; CDR3nt: TGTGCCAGCAGCTATTACAGGGGCAACTATGGCTACACCTTC
j_gene: TRBJ2-3; v_gene: TRBV2; abundance: NA; d_gene: NA; CDR3aa: CASKDGALTDTQYF; CDR3nt: TGTGCCAGCAAAGACGGAGCACTCACAGATACGCAGTATTTT
j_gene: TRBJ2-5; v_gene: TRBV7-9; abundance: NA; d_gene: TRBD1; CDR3aa: CANSPGSGGHF; CDR3nt: TGTGCCAACAGCCCCGGTTCAGGGGGCCACTTC
j_gene: TRBJ2-3; v_gene: TRBV7-9; abundance: NA; d_gene: TRBD2; CDR3aa: CASSRGLAADTQYF; CDR3nt: TGTGCCAGCAGCCGCGGACTAGCGGCAGATACGCAGTATTTT
j_gene: TRBJ1-6; v_gene: TRBV5-1; abundance: once; d_gene: TRBD1; CDR3aa: CASSIAGGNSPLHF; CDR3nt: TGCGCCAGCAGCATAGCAGGGGGGAATTCACCCCTCCACTTT
j_gene: TRBJ1-1; v_gene: TRBV4-1; abundance: NA; d_gene: NA; CDR3aa: CASSQVDLVDFSTEAFF; CDR3nt: TGCGCCAGCAGCCAAGTGGATTTAGTGGACTTTAGCACTGAAGCTTTCTTT
j_gene: TRBJ1-2; v_gene: TRBV5-1; abundance: NA; d_gene: TRBD1; CDR3aa: CASSLADRGGDGYTF; CDR3nt: TGCGCCAGCAGCTTGGCCGACAGGGGAGGAGATGGCTACACCTTC
j_gene: TRBJ1-2; v_gene: TRBV30; abundance: NA; d_gene: TRBD1; CDR3aa: CAWRDRVGYGYTF; CDR3nt: TGTGCCTGGAGGGACAGGGTTGGGTATGGCTACACCTTC